Included here is one TCR beta chain sequence, with context. The V segment lost 5 bases and the J segment 4 bases; nucleotides outside the gene matches: 2. Germline V CDR1 and CDR2: LNHDA, SQIVND (reference sequence). The CDR3 has 13 residues. The sample is drawn from a study of blood T cell repertoires in COVID-19. Looking at the study overall: Collection of acute and convalescent COVID-19 samples took place in the United States, Italy and Spain. The cDNA or gDNA used as material had been derived from T cells, B-cell-depleted T cells, or PBMCs.

How the authors handled the data: By means of reference gene primer amplification, nucleated cell counts were estimated. The data were produced by immunoSEQ multiplex PCR, yet TCRdb's version contains in-frame clones alone and is incomplete. That table supplies the V and J calls and clone size; D and trimming were determined from the DNA. This sample has a few hundred thousand clones; more than 85% occur once, and the top ten carry about 0.8%. This TCR came from a man aged 30-40 years with acute or convalescent COVID-19. V is TRBV19 and J is TRBJ2-3, with 8 nucleotides matching TRBD1. Sequencing was done on a sample of peripheral blood. CDR3 in amino acids: CASSPQGADTQYF. The CDR3 coding sequence is TGTGCCAGTAGTCCACAGGGGGCAGATACGCAGTATTTT. Supplemented by reference TRBV19 and TRBJ2-3, the full variable domain reads DGGITQSPKYLFRKEGQNVTLSCEQNLNHDAMYWYRQDPGQGLRLIYYSQIVNDFQKGDIAEGYSVSREKKESFPLTVTSAQKNPTAFYLCASSPQGADTQYFGPGTRLTVL.